This T cell receptor (beta chain) was captured by sequencing in a study of cytomegalovirus exposure and HLA in healthy donors. Points from the study as a whole: A list of about 160 TCR beta chains associated with cytomegalovirus was given.

Of note for this clone: Its antigen is unknown.

Germline CDR1 reads SNHLY; CDR2 reads FYNNEI. This CDR3 spans 15 amino acids. Trimming stripped 6 bases from V and 0 bases from J, with 12 bases between. TCRdb keeps only in-frame clones here, not all; method: immunoSEQ multiplex PCR. The sample records 150,000 to 200,000 clones, about 81% being singletons. The chain joins TRBV2 to TRBJ2-1, with D maybe TRBD1 (6 bases). Sequences were obtained from PBMCs. This clonotype originated in a woman aged 25-40 years in good health and CMV-seronegative. The CDR3 loop reads CASSGAGASYNEQFF. DNA of the CDR3: TGTGCCAGCAGCGGAGCAGGGGCCTCCTACAATGAGCAGTTCTTC.